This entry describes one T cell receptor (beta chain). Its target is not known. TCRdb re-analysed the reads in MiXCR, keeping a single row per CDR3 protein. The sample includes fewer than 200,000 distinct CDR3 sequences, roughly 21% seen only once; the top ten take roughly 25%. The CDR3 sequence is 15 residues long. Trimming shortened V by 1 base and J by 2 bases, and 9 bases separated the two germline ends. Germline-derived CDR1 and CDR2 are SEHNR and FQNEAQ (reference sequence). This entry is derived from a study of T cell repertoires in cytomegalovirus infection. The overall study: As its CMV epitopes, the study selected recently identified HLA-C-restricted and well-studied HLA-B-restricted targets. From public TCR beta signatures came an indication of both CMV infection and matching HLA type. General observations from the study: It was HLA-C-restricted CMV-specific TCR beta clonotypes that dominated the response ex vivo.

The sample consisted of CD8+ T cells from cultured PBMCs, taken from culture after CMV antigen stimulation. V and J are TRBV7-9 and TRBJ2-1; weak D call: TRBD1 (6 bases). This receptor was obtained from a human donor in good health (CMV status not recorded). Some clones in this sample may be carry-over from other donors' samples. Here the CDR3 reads CASSLDQGTYNEQFF. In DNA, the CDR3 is TGTGCCAGCAGCTTAGATCAGGGGACCTACAATGAGCAGTTCTTC. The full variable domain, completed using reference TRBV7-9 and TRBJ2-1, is DTGVSQNPRHKITKRGQNVTFRCDPISEHNRLYWYRQTLGQGPEFLTYFQNEAQLEKSRLLSDRFSAERPKGSFSTLEIQRTEQGDSAMYLCASSLDQGTYNEQFFGPGTRLTVL.